The 10 T cell receptor beta chains in this list originate from one sample, sequenced in a study of OX40 agonist ivuxolimab in advanced cancers. Sequencing used immunoSEQ multiplex PCR; TCRdb keeps in-frame clones, though not all of them. The data show more than 50,000 clones, roughly 89% seen once. Material: CD4+ or CD8+ T cells sorted from blood, obtained in a trial of the OX40 agonist ivuxolimab. These receptors originate from an adult with an advanced solid tumor such as melanoma, head and neck, liver or kidney cancer.

This chain joins TRBV2 and TRBJ2-5; D is perhaps TRBD1 (5 bases). The better agreement between TRBJ2-7 and the DNA end casts doubt on the J call. Germline V gives CDR1 SNHLY, CDR2 FYNNEI. The CDR3 is 12 amino acids. This CDR3 reads CASSTNRLEQYF. CDR3 sequence (DNA): TGTGCCAGCAGTACGAACAGGCTCGAGCAGTACTTC.

The chain is built from TRBV7-6 and TRBJ2-7, with 9 bases lining up with TRBD2. CDR1 is SGHVS and CDR2 is FNYEAQ in the germline V gene. Trimming removed 0 bases from V and 4 bases from J; junction bases left unmatched: 10. The CDR3 is 17 amino acids. CDR3 sequence: CASSLASMAGGLYEQYF. The CDR3 nucleotides read TGTGCCAGCAGCTTAGCGAGCATGGCGGGAGGGCTATACGAGCAGTACTTC.

This clone was seen once. V gene TRBV7-8 combines with J gene TRBJ1-5; 7 nucleotides match TRBD1. Germline V gene sequence: CDR1 SGHVS, CDR2 FQNEAQ. V gave up 4 bases and J gave up 5 bases; unmatched junction bases: 8. This CDR3 has 15 residues. The CDR3 DNA is TGTGCCAGCAGCTGGACAGGACGGGATGATCAGCCCCAGCATTTT. Its protein product is CASSWTGRDDQPQHF.

The gene calls are TRBV2 and TRBJ2-5; 7 bases are a match to TRBD2. Germline CDR1 is SNHLY and CDR2 is FYNNEI. The trim removed 4 bases at V and 2 bases at J, leaving 4 bases unmatched. The CDR3 runs to 14 residues. The CDR3 here is CASSGAGSQETQYF. As DNA, the CDR3 is TGTGCCAGCAGTGGAGCGGGATCTCAAGAGACCCAGTACTTC. The complete variable domain, with remaining parts taken from reference TRBV2 and TRBJ2-5, reads EPEVTQTPSHQVTQMGQEVILRCVPISNHLYFYWYRQILGQKVEFLVSFYNNEISEKSEIFDDQFSVERPDGSNFTLKIRSTKLEDSAMYFCASSGAGSQETQYFGPGTRLLVL.

V usage is TRBV6-1 and J usage is TRBJ1-6, with 9 bases aligning to TRBD1. Per the germline V gene, CDR1 is MNHNS and CDR2 is SASEGT. The length of the CDR3 is 17 residues. Trimming took 2 bases from V and 7 from J; bases not matched to a gene: 9. The CDR3 DNA sequence: TGTGCCAGCAGTGAACATGGGACAGGGAGATTGAATTCACCCCTCCACTTT. Amino acid sequence: CASSEHGTGRLNSPLHF.

Sample share makes this clone medium-sized (0.01 to 0.1%). The chain has TRBV7-9 and TRBJ1-4; D unclear. The germline CDR1 and CDR2 sequences are SEHNR and FQNEAQ (reference sequence). The length of the CDR3 is 14 residues. V shed 2 bases and J shed 4 bases, with 8 bases lying between them. The CDR3 DNA reads as TGTGCCAGCAGCTTACAGGCAATTAATGAAAAACTGTTTTTT. As protein: CASSLQAINEKLFF.

The chain uses TRBV27 and TRBJ1-1; 9 bases match TRBD1. The CDR3 spans 17 residues. Germline-derived CDR1 and CDR2 are MNHEY and SMNVEV (reference sequence). J was trimmed by 3 bases and V by 7 bases; bases with no gene match: 15. The CDR3 DNA reads as TGTGCCAGCACCCCCGATCCCGGACAGGGGAGATACACTGAAGCTTTCTTT. Translated: CASTPDPGQGRYTEAFF.

The chain carries TRBV30 and TRBJ2-3; 11 bases fit TRBD2. Germline CDR1 is GTSNPN and CDR2 is SVGIG (reference sequence). V trimming: 2 bases; J trimming: 4 bases; junction bases outside the gene matches: 5. The CDR3 loop spans 15 amino acids. The CDR3 region is CAWSISGGAADTQYF. CDR3 DNA: TGTGCCTGGAGTATTAGCGGGGGGGCCGCAGATACGCAGTATTTT. The whole variable domain, filled in from reference TRBV30 and TRBJ2-3, reads SQTIHQWPATLVQPVGSPLSLECTVEGTSNPNLYWYRQAAGRGLQLLFYSVGIGQISSEVPQNLSASRPQDRQFILSSKKLLLSDSGFYLCAWSISGGAADTQYFGPGTRLTVL.

The V gene is TRBV5-4, the J gene TRBJ2-5; TRBD2 agrees at 8 bases. This CDR3 spans 16 amino acids. Per germline, CDR1 SGHNT and CDR2 YYREEE (reference sequence). Losses at the gene ends were 4 bases for V and 0 bases for J; bases not matched to a gene: 8. DNA of the CDR3: TGTGCCAGCAGCGCCCTAGTAGCGGGGCACCAAGAGACCCAGTACTTC. Translating it yields CASSALVAGHQETQYF.

The chain joins TRBV6-5 to TRBJ2-3; 10 positions match TRBD2. The CDR3 has 15 amino acids. Trimming removed 6 bases from V and 4 bases from J; junction bases left unmatched: 7. The germline CDR1 and CDR2 sequences are MNHEY and SVGAGI. The CDR3 DNA reads as TGTGCCAGCAGCCAACTAGCGGGGATGTCAGATACGCAGTATTTT. Its protein product is CASSQLAGMSDTQYF.